This T cell receptor beta chain was identified during a study of shared clonotypes between healthy human individuals. At the level of the study: Three plates each covered CD4 naive and memory; CD8 naive two, CD8 memory one.

The study's findings and limits: Clonotype sharing among donors, it was expected, would be affected by sequencing depth.

Researchers divided each subset's genomic DNA evenly across several immunoSEQ plates. TCRdb's table, derived via immunoSEQ multiplex PCR, lists solely in-frame clones and lacks some. The table includes 400,000 to 600,000 clones, 95% to 96% detected once. Worth noting for this clone: What it binds is unknown. Other DNA sequences in this sample translate to the same CDR3.

The CDR3 loop spans 13 amino acids. Germline V gene lookup returns CDR1 MDHEN and CDR2 SYDVKM. Trimming shortened V by 3 bases and J by 3 bases, and 8 bases separated the two germline ends. Everyone who donated was a Caucasian adult who lived in Nashville, Tennessee. The sequenced sample consisted of naive CD4+ T cells sorted from blood. This sample's subset: CD45RA+ positively selected. The chain employs TRBV28 and TRBJ2-5; D remains ambiguous. The clonotype was recovered from a woman in her 30s in good health. As DNA, the CDR3 is TGTGCCAGCAGTTTCTACAGCAAAGAGACCCAGTACTTC. Translated, it gives CASSFYSKETQYF.